What follows are 30 T cell receptor beta chains derived from one specimen sequenced in a study of T cell changes during pregnancy in multiple sclerosis. Sequenced by immunoSEQ multiplex PCR; TCRdb stores in-frame clones only, minus some. The sample has approximately 94,000 clones; about nine tenths are singletons. This specimen consisted of peripheral blood, obtained after pregnancy. Receptors were obtained from a female donor with multiple sclerosis, enrolled in a pregnancy study.

V and J are TRBV9 and TRBJ1-1, with D unresolved. The V end lost 2 bases, the J end lost 3 bases, and 11 bases lay between the germline ends. Germline V gene lookup returns CDR1 SGDLS and CDR2 YYNGEE. The CDR3 loop spans 14 amino acids. The CDR3 loop is CASSVRGGDTEAFF. The CDR3 DNA sequence: TGTGCCAGCAGCGTCCGCGGCGGGGACACTGAAGCTTTCTTT.

The CDR3 reads CASSPGLPWEEQFF. DNA of the CDR3: TGTGCCAGCAGCCCCGGACTCCCGTGGGAGGAGCAGTTCTTC. The gene calls are TRBV7-2 and TRBJ2-1; TRBD2 might be the D (5 bases). This CDR3 contains 14 residues. In germline, CDR1 is SGHTA, CDR2 FQGNSA. V lost 5 bases to trimming and J lost 10 bases, with 18 bases between them.

The chain couples TRBV19 to TRBJ1-4; a weak D match, TRBD1 (5 bases). Trimming removed 9 bases from V and 3 bases from J, with 26 bases in between. This CDR3 spans 18 amino acids. The germline CDR1 and CDR2 sequences are LNHDA and SQIVND (reference sequence). The CDR3: CASARADKFPPANEKLFF. The DNA for the CDR3 is TGTGCCAGCGCCCGGGCGGACAAGTTCCCCCCAGCTAATGAAAAACTGTTTTTT.

The chain is built from TRBV9 and TRBJ2-5, with D possibly matching TRBD2 (6 bases). Germline CDR1 is SGDLS and CDR2 is YYNGEE. This CDR3 comprises 15 residues. Trimming removed 0 bases at V and 1 base at J, with 10 bases between. In DNA, the CDR3 is TGTGCCAGCAGCGTAGGAGGGGACTCCCAAGAGACCCAGTACTTC. It translates to CASSVGGDSQETQYF.

This clone has only one observation. The chain joins TRBV5-1 to TRBJ2-7, with D possibly TRBD2 on 5 matching bases. Germline V gives CDR1 SGHRS, CDR2 YFSETQ. The CDR3 sequence is 14 residues long. V shed 4 bases and J shed 1 base, with 12 bases lying between them. CDR3 region: CASSGRMGSYEQYF. In DNA, the CDR3 is TGCGCCAGCAGCGGGAGAATGGGTTCCTACGAGCAGTACTTC.

This chain joins TRBV5-1 and TRBJ1-6, with 7 bases lining up with TRBD1. Germline V lookup: CDR1 SGHRS, CDR2 YFSETQ. This CDR3 has 15 amino acids. The V and J ends lost 4 bases and 8 bases, in that order; junction bases with no gene match: 9. The CDR3 protein is CASSPYRGWDSPLHF. The CDR3 bases are TGCGCCAGCAGCCCTTACAGGGGTTGGGATTCACCCCTCCACTTT.

The V call is TRBV27, the J call TRBJ1-6; possibly TRBD1 for D (6 bases). The CDR3 sequence is 17 residues long. The germline CDR1 and CDR2 sequences are MNHEY and SMNVEV (reference sequence). V was clipped by 5 bases and J by 7 bases, with 21 bases between them. CDR3 protein: CASSRTPGQFSNSPLHF. DNA of the CDR3: TGTGCCAGCAGTCGAACTCCTGGACAGTTTTCCAATTCACCCCTCCACTTT.

A word on this clone: In the same sample, other DNA sequences code for this CDR3. The chain recombines TRBV5-1 with TRBJ2-5; D possibly corresponds to TRBD2 (6 bases). Germline V CDR1 and CDR2: SGHRS, YFSETQ. This CDR3 contains 14 residues. The V and J ends lost 0 bases and 2 bases respectively, with 8 bases between them. The CDR3 is CASSLGAGQETQYF. CDR3 sequence (DNA): TGCGCCAGCAGCTTGGGGGCGGGACAAGAGACCCAGTACTTC.

This clone was seen more than once but under ten times. CDR3 region: CASSRDSSSPLHF. CDR3 sequence (DNA): TGTGCCAGCAGTAGGGACAGTAGTTCACCCCTCCACTTT. V usage is TRBV6-4 and J usage is TRBJ1-6; TRBD1 agrees at 7 bases. Per the germline V gene, CDR1 is MRHNA and CDR2 is SNTAGT. J was trimmed by 9 bases and V by 5 bases; bases with no gene match: 4. CDR3 size: 13 residues.

The chain is built from TRBV7-8 and TRBJ2-7; 13 bases match TRBD2. The CDR3 is 22 residues long. The V segment lost 5 bases and the J segment 2 bases; nucleotides outside the gene matches: 24. CDR1 SGHVS and CDR2 FQNEAQ come from the germline V gene. The CDR3 loop reads CASSHTTQIGTSGMARPYEQYF. The CDR3 DNA is TGTGCCAGCAGCCATACCACTCAAATAGGGACTAGCGGGATGGCGAGACCCTACGAGCAGTACTTC.

The gene calls are TRBV2 and TRBJ2-5; no firm D call. V gave up 8 bases and J gave up 4 bases, with 11 bases separating them. Germline-derived CDR1 and CDR2 are SNHLY and FYNNEI. This CDR3 spans 12 amino acids. The CDR3 region has the DNA TGTGCCAGCCGTGCAAGCGCAGAGACCCAGTACTTC. Translating gives CASRASAETQYF.

The genes are TRBV6-5 and TRBJ2-7; 9 bases align to TRBD1. V shed 5 bases, J shed 5 bases, and the junction held 10 bases outside the gene matches. The CDR3 consists of 15 residues. Germline loops: CDR1 MNHEY, CDR2 SVGAGI. Here the CDR3 reads CASSRTGDRANEQYF. DNA of the CDR3: TGTGCCAGCAGTCGAACGGGGGACAGGGCCAACGAGCAGTACTTC.

The rearrangement uses TRBV10-3 and TRBJ1-5; TRBD1 might be the D (5 bases). This CDR3 has 17 amino acids. Germline CDR1 is ENHRY and CDR2 is SYGVKD. Deletions cut 3 bases from V and 6 bases from J, with 21 bases between. The CDR3 protein is CAISEGPRVVSFQPQHF. The CDR3 nucleotides are TGTGCCATCAGTGAAGGACCCAGGGTAGTAAGCTTTCAGCCCCAGCATTTT.

V gene TRBV4-3 combines with J gene TRBJ1-1; unclear D gene. Between the trimmed V and J ends, which lost 0 bases and 1 base, there was a span of 3 bases. CDR1 and CDR2 from the germline V gene are LGHNA and YSLEER. CDR3 length: 13 amino acids. CDR3 coding DNA: TGCGCCAGCAGCCAAGATCGGAACACTGAAGCTTTCTTT. Translation: CASSQDRNTEAFF.

The chain uses TRBV11-3 and TRBJ1-2; 7 bases line up with TRBD1. Germline CDR1 is SGHNT and CDR2 is YENEEA. The CDR3 contains 14 residues. Trimming removed 6 bases from V and 8 bases from J; junction bases left unmatched: 12. As DNA, the CDR3 is TGTGCCAGCAGAAAGACAGGGAGGTTAGGAGGCTACACCTTC. It translates to CASRKTGRLGGYTF.

The CDR3 DNA follows: TGTGCCAGCAGTTACGGGCAGGGGGGTTACGAGCAGTACTTC. It encodes CASSYGQGGYEQYF. The genes are TRBV6-5 and TRBJ2-7, with D possibly TRBD1 on 7 matching bases. CDR3 length: 14 residues. The germline V and J ends were trimmed by 2 bases and 4 bases, with 12 bases remaining between them. CDR1 is MNHEY, CDR2 SVGAGI, per germline.

The genes are TRBV5-4 and TRBJ1-4; tentative D call: TRBD1 (6 bases). V shed 4 bases and J shed 0 bases, with 7 bases lying between them. This CDR3 is 14 amino acids long. CDR1 SGHNT and CDR2 YYREEE come from the germline V gene (reference sequence). CDR3 amino acids: CASSRTATNEKLFF. In DNA form, the CDR3 reads TGTGCCAGCAGCAGGACAGCAACTAATGAAAAACTGTTTTTT.

The CDR3 region has the DNA TGTGCCAGTAGTATAGGGAGGGGGCGATTAAGGAGCAATCAGCCCCAGCATTTT. Translating it yields CASSIGRGRLRSNQPQHF. The chain links TRBV19 to TRBJ1-5, with 7 bases aligning to TRBD1. The CDR3 loop spans 18 amino acids. Germline values: CDR1 LNHDA, CDR2 SQIVND (reference sequence). J was trimmed by 1 base and V by 1 base; bases with no gene match: 10.

The J gene is TRBJ2-5, the V gene TRBV7-8; TRBD2 aligns across 13 bases. The V and J ends lost 3 bases and 3 bases, in that order; junction bases with no gene match: 4. The germline V gene has CDR1 SGHVS and CDR2 FQNEAQ. The CDR3 has 16 residues. CDR3 bases: TGTGCCAGCAGCTTCTCAGGGACTAGCGGGGAAGAGACCCAGTACTTC. Its protein product is CASSFSGTSGEETQYF.

This chain joins TRBV7-2 and TRBJ1-1; 9 nucleotides match TRBD1. The CDR3 length is 13 residues. Germline V CDR1 and CDR2: SGHTA, FQGNSA. Losses at the gene ends were 3 bases for V and 13 bases for J; bases not matched to a gene: 9. The CDR3 reads CASSFAGTGYVFF. CDR3 nucleotide sequence: TGTGCCAGCAGCTTCGCCGGGACAGGGTACGTTTTCTTT.

V and J are TRBV9 and TRBJ2-7, with a weak D call TRBD1 (6 bases). Trimming cost V 0 bases and J 5 bases, with 15 bases left between them. The CDR3 consists of 15 residues. Germline assignment: CDR1 SGDLS and CDR2 YYNGEE. The CDR3 sequence: CASSVGGQGYHEQYF. CDR3 in DNA: TGTGCCAGCAGCGTAGGGGGGCAGGGCTACCACGAGCAGTACTTC.

The chain employs TRBV5-6 and TRBJ2-1; maybe TRBD1 (6 bases). This CDR3 is 13 amino acids long. V lost 0 bases and J 7 bases, leaving 8 bases between the germline ends. In germline, CDR1 is SGHDT, CDR2 YYEEEE. DNA of the CDR3: TGTGCCAGCAGCTTGGCCAGGGGTAATGAGCAGTTCTTC. Amino acid sequence: CASSLARGNEQFF.

The chain recombines TRBV4-3 with TRBJ2-1; 9 positions agree with TRBD1. CDR1 and CDR2 (germline): LGHNA, YSLEER. The CDR3 runs 15 residues. V gave up 7 bases and J gave up 7 bases; unmatched junction bases: 11. CDR3 sequence reads: CASTPGTGIGNEQFF. For the CDR3, the DNA is TGCGCCAGCACCCCCGGGACAGGGATTGGAAATGAGCAGTTCTTC.

DNA for the CDR3: TGTGCCAGCAGTGAAGCGTGGCTCGCCTACGAGCAGTACTTC. It encodes CASSEAWLAYEQYF. J is TRBJ2-7 and V is TRBV6-1; D remains ambiguous. Germline V lookup: CDR1 MNHNS, CDR2 SASEGT. This CDR3 has 14 residues. V was shortened by 0 bases and J by 2 bases, with 8 bases between the two germline ends.

The chain has TRBV5-4 and TRBJ1-1; D is unclear. There are 14 residues in the CDR3. V dropped 0 bases and J dropped 5 bases, with 11 bases sitting between them. Per germline, CDR1 SGHNT and CDR2 YYREEE (reference sequence). CDR3 sequence reads: CASSLGTTGTEAFF. The CDR3 nucleotides read TGTGCCAGCAGCTTGGGCACAACCGGGACTGAAGCTTTCTTT.

This chain joins TRBV11-2 and TRBJ1-1; D call uncertain. Germline assignment: CDR1 SGHAT and CDR2 FQNNGV. V lost 4 bases, J lost 7 bases, and 13 bases lay in between. The CDR3 runs to 13 residues. CDR3 in amino acids: CASSSFNFGEAFF. The CDR3, as DNA: TGTGCCAGCAGCTCCTTTAATTTCGGTGAAGCTTTCTTT.

The rearrangement links TRBV6-1 to TRBJ2-6, with D perhaps TRBD1 (5 bases). The V gene's germline CDR1 is MNHNS and CDR2 SASEGT. V lost 0 bases, J lost 2 bases, and 5 bases lay in between. The length of the CDR3 is 15 residues. The CDR3 sequence: CASSEARAGANVLTF. The CDR3 bases are TGTGCCAGCAGTGAAGCCAGGGCTGGGGCCAACGTCCTGACTTTC.

The CDR3 DNA sequence: TGTGCCAGTAGTATAACAGGGGTTAATTCACCCCTCCACTTT. It is translated as CASSITGVNSPLHF. The chain carries TRBV19 and TRBJ1-6; 7 nucleotides agree with TRBD1. After removal of 2 bases from V and 6 bases from J, the junction contained 1 base not matched to a gene. The germline CDR1 and CDR2 sequences are LNHDA and SQIVND (reference sequence). This CDR3 is 14 amino acids long.

The rearrangement joins TRBV7-6 to TRBJ2-3; D might be TRBD2 (6 bases). This CDR3 has 15 residues. Trimming removed 5 bases from V and 1 base from J, with 13 bases in between. CDR1 and CDR2 from the germline V gene are SGHVS and FNYEAQ. CDR3: CASSLTGLRTDTQYF. CDR3 nucleotides: TGTGCCAGCAGCCTGACGGGACTCCGCACAGATACGCAGTATTTT.

The chain combines TRBV29-1 with TRBJ1-1; the D is unclear. The CDR3 extends over 14 amino acids. The germline CDR1 and CDR2 sequences are SQVTM and ANQGSEA. The ends were cut back, 5 bases at V and 1 base at J, with 14 bases in the middle. The CDR3 sequence: CSVRGLRSNTEAFF. Written as DNA, the CDR3 is TGCAGCGTTCGAGGGCTCAGGTCGAACACTGAAGCTTTCTTT.